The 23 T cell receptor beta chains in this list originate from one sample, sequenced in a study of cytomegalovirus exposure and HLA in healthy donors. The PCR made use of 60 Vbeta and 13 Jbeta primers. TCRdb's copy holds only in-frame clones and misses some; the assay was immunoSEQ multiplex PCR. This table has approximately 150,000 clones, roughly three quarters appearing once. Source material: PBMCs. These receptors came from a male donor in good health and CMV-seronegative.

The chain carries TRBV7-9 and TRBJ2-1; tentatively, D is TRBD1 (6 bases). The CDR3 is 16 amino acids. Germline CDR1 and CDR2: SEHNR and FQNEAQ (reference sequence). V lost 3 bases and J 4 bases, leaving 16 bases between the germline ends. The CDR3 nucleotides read TGTGCCAGCAGCTTGCCGGGGACAAGAGAATACAATGAGCAGTTCTTC. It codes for CASSLPGTREYNEQFF.

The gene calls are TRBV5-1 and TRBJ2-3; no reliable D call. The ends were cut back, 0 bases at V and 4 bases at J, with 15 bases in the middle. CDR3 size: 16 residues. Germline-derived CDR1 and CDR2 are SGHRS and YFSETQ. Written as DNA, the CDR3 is TGCGCCAGCAGCTTGGAAGGTGGGCTGGGCGCAGATACGCAGTATTTT. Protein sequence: CASSLEGGLGADTQYF.

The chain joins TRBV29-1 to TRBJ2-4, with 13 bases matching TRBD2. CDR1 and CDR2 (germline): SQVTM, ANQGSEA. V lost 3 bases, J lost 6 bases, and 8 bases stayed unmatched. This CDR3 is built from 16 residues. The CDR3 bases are TGCAGCGTTGATGAGGGACTAGCGGGGAGAGGAAACATTCAGTACTTC. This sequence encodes CSVDEGLAGRGNIQYF. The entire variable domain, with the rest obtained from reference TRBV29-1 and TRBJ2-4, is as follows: SAVISQKPSRDICQRGTSLTIQCQVDSQVTMMFWYRQQPGQSLTLIATANQGSEATYESGFVIDKFPISRPNLTFSTLTVSNMSPEDSSIYLCSVDEGLAGRGNIQYFGAGTRLSVL.

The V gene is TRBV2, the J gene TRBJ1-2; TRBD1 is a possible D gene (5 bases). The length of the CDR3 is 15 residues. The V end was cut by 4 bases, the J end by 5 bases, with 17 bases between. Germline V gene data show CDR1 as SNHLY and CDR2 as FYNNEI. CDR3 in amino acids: CASSGGTPLNYGYTF. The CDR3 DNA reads TGTGCCAGCAGTGGCGGGACCCCGTTAAATTATGGCTACACCTTC.

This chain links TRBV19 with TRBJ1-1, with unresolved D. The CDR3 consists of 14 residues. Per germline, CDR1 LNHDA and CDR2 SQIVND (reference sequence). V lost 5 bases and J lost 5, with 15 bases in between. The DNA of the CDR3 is TGTGCCAGTAGTCCCTCCGTCAGGCGAACTGAAGCTTTCTTT. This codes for CASSPSVRRTEAFF.

CDR3 nucleotide sequence: TGTGCCAGCAGTTTGTTAACAGGGGGATTGAATGAGCAGTTCTTC. It specifies CASSLLTGGLNEQFF. The chain employs TRBV28 and TRBJ2-1, with 8 bases lining up with TRBD1. V dropped 3 bases and J dropped 7; count of bases not matched to a gene: 8. Germline V gene sequence: CDR1 MDHEN, CDR2 SYDVKM. The CDR3 has 15 residues.

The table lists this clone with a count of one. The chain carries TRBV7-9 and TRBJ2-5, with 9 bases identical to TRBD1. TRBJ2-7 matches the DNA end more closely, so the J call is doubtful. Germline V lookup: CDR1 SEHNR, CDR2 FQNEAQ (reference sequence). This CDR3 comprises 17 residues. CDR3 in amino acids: CASSPSGGTGLSYEQYF. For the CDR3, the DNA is TGTGCCAGCAGCCCGAGTGGCGGGACAGGGTTATCCTACGAGCAGTACTTC.

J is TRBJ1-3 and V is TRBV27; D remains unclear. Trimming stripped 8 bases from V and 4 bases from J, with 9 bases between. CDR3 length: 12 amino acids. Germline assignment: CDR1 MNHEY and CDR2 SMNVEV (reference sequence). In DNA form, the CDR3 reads TGTGCCAGCTGGGCTCGGGGAAACACCATATATTTT. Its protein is CASWARGNTIYF.

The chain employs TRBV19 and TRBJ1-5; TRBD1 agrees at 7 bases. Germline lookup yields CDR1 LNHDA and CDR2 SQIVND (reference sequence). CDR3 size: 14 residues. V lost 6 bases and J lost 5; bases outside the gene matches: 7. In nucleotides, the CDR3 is TGTGCCAGTAGCCGGACGGGACAGTATCAGCCCCAGCATTTT. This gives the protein CASSRTGQYQPQHF.

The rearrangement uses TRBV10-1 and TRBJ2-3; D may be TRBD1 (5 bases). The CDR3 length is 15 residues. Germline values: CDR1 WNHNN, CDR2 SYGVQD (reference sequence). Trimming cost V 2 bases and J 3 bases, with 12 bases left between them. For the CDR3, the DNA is TGCGCCAGCAGTGAGCCAGGGAAAGCAACAGATACGCAGTATTTT. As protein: CASSEPGKATDTQYF.

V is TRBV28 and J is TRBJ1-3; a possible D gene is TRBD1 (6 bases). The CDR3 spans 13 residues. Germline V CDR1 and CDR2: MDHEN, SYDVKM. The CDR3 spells CASDSFSGNTIYF. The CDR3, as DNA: TGTGCATCGGACAGCTTCTCTGGAAACACCATATATTTT.

The CDR3 DNA reads as TGCGCCAGCAGCCACTTGTTCTCTGGGGCCAACGTCCTGACTTTC. This codes for CASSHLFSGANVLTF. The chain couples TRBV5-1 to TRBJ2-6; no reliable D call. Trimming left V 4 bases short and J 0 bases short, with 8 bases between. The germline CDR1 and CDR2 sequences are SGHRS and YFSETQ. CDR3 size: 15 residues. The whole variable domain, remainder taken from reference TRBV5-1 and TRBJ2-6, is KAGVTQTPRYLIKTRGQQVTLSCSPISGHRSVSWYQQTPGQGLQFLFEYFSETQRNKGNFPGRFSGRQFSNSRSEMNVSTLELGDSALYLCASSHLFSGANVLTFGAGSRLTVL.

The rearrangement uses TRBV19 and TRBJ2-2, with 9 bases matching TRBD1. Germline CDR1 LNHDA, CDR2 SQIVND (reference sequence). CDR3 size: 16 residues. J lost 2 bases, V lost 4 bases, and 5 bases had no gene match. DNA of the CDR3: TGTGCCAGTAGTAGGTCGACAGGGGGTAACACCGGGGAGCTGTTTTTT. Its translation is CASSRSTGGNTGELFF.

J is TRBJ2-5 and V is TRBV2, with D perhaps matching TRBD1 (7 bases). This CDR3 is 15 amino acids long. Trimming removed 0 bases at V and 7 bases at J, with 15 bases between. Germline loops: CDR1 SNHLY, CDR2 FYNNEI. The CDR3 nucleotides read TGTGCCAGCAGTGAAGCGAAAGGGCAGGGGGGGACCCAGTACTTC. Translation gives CASSEAKGQGGTQYF.

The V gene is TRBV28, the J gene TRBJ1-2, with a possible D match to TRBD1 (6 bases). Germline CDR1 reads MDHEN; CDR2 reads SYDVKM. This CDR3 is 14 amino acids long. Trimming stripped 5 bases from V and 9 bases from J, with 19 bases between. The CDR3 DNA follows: TGTGCCAGCAGTCCTTCACAGGGAGCTAATCGCTACACCTTC. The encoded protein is CASSPSQGANRYTF.

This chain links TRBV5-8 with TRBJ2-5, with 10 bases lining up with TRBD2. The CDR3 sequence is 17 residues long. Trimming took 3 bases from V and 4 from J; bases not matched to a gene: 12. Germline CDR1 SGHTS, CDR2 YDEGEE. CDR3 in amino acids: CASSSGGASGGAETQYF. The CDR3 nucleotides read TGTGCCAGCAGCTCCGGTGGGGCTAGCGGGGGTGCAGAGACCCAGTACTTC.

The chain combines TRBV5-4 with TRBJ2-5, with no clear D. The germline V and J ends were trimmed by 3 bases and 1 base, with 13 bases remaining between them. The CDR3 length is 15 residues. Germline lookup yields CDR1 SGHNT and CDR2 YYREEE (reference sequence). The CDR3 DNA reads TGTGCCAGCAGCTCTAAAGCCCGTTTCCAAGAGACCCAGTACTTC. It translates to CASSSKARFQETQYF.

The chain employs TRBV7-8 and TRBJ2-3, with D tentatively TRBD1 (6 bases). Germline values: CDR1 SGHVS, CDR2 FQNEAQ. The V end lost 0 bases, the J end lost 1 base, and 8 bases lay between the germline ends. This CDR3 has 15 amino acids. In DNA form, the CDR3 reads TGTGCCAGCAGCTTAGCCGCAGGGGGCACAGATACGCAGTATTTT. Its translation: CASSLAAGGTDTQYF.

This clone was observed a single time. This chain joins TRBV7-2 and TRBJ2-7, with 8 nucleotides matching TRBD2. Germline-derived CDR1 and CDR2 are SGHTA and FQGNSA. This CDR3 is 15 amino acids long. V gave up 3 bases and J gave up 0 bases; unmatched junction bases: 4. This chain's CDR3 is CASSFLAGSSYEQYF. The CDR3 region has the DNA TGTGCCAGCAGCTTCTTAGCGGGGTCCTCCTACGAGCAGTACTTC.

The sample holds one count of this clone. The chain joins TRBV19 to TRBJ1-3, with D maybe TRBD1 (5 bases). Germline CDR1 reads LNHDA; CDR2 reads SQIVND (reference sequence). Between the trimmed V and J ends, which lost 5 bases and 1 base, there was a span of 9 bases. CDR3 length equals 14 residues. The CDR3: CASSARVSGNTIYF. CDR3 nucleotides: TGTGCCAGTAGTGCCAGGGTTTCTGGAAACACCATATATTTT. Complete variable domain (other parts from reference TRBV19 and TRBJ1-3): DGGITQSPKYLFRKEGQNVTLSCEQNLNHDAMYWYRQDPGQGLRLIYYSQIVNDFQKGDIAEGYSVSREKKESFPLTVTSAQKNPTAFYLCASSARVSGNTIYFGEGSWLTVV.

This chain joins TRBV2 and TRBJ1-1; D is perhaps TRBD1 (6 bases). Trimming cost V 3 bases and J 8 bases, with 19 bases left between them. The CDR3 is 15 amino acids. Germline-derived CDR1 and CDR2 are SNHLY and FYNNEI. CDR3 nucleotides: TGTGCCAGCAGTGAGGCTCTAGGGGGGGGAATGGAAGCTTTCTTT. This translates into CASSEALGGGMEAFF.

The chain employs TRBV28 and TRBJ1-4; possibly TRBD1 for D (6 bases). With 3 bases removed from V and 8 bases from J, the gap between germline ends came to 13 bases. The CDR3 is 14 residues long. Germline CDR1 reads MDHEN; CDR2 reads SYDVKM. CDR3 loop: CASSLGDRREKLFF. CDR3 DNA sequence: TGTGCCAGCAGTTTGGGAGACAGGCGAGAAAAACTGTTTTTT.

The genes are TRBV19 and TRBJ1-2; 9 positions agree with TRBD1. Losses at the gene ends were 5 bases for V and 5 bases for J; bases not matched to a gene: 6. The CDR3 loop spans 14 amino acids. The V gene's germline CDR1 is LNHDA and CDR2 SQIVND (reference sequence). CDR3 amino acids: CASSSTGGRYGYTF. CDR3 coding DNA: TGTGCCAGTAGTTCTACAGGGGGCAGGTATGGCTACACCTTC.